This TCR beta chain emerged from a study of T cell responses to AZD1222 COVID-19 vaccine. Note on this clone: Its specificity is unknown.

Overall study results and limits: Across spike, vaccine-associated CD4 TCRs were found, dominant at 160-218 and 743-854. Only five or six AZD1222 recipients were seropositive at baseline.

This CDR3 is built from 15 residues. CDR1 MDHEN and CDR2 SYDVKM come from the germline V gene. Trimming took off 2 bases at V and 4 bases at J, with 14 bases between the two ends. TCRdb keeps only in-frame clones here, not all; method: immunoSEQ multiplex PCR. The sample lists 150,000 to 180,000 clones, 88% occurring once. The receptor comes from an adult in good health. This chain connects TRBV28 to TRBJ1-2, with a possible D match to TRBD1 (6 bases). Sequenced here: peripheral blood, sampled on day 0 of AZD1222 vaccination. The CDR3 sequence is CASSLPHPGAYGYTF. CDR3 DNA sequence: TGTGCCAGCAGTTTACCTCACCCGGGGGCCTATGGCTACACCTTC.